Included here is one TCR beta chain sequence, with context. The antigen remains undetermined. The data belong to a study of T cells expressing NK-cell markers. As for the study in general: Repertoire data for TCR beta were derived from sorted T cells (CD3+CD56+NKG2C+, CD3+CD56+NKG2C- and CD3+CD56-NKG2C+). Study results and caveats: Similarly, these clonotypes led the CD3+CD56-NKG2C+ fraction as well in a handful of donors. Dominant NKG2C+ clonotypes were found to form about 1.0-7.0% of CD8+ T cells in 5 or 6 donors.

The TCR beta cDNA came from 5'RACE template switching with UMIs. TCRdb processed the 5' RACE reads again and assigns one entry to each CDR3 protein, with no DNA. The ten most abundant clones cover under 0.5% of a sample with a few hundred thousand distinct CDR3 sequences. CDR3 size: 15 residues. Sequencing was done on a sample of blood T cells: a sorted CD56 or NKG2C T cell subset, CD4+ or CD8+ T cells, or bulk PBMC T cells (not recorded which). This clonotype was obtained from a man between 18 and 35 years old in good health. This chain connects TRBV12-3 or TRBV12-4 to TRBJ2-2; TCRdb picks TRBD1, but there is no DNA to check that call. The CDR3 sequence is CASSSRGQGKRELFF.